The present T cell receptor beta chain was sequenced within a study of T cell clones after liver transplantation. Study-level information: Samples came from ITN030ST, which attempted immunosuppression withdrawal within 2 years of liver transplantation. Timepoints were pre-transplant, pre-withdrawal, and after withdrawal was completed or failed.

Unstimulated PBMCs were sorted into CD3+CD4+ and CD3+CD8+ populations. Repertoires were generated with immunoSEQ multiplex PCR, while TCRdb's copy carries only in-frame clones and drops some. The sample has 45,000 to 55,000 clones, less than 85% seen once. CDR3 length equals 15 residues. Trimming pared 4 bases from V and 3 bases from J, leaving 15 bases between. Germline V gene sequence: CDR1 MDHEN, CDR2 SYDVKM. The specimen was CD4+ T cells from blood, collected before liver transplant. The clonotype comes from a human donor who received a liver transplant. The chain combines TRBV28 with TRBJ1-2, with D tentatively TRBD1 (6 bases). CDR3: CASSSPGGRYYGYTF. The CDR3 bases are TGTGCCAGCAGTTCCCCTGGGGGCAGGTACTATGGCTACACCTTC.